This is a list of T cell receptor beta chains from one sample in a study of blood T cell repertoires in COVID-19. Generated by immunoSEQ multiplex PCR, the TCRdb table keeps only in-frame clones and is missing some. The table lists 130,000 or so clones, about four fifths of them singletons. Sequenced input: peripheral blood. All receptors come from a woman aged 60-75 years with acute or convalescent COVID-19. Both conserved end residues are part of each CDR3. The D gene is left open where the match is weak. Part of the rows lack a size; the others show once, few, many or a class for expanded clones.

J gene	clone size	V gene	D gene	CDR3 protein	CDR3 DNA
TRBJ2-3	once	TRBV27	TRBD2	CASSLSRLAGSDTQYF	TGTGCCAGCAGTTTATCGAGACTAGCGGGCTCCGATACGCAGTATTTT
TRBJ1-2	.	TRBV7-2	.	CASSLMGQQYGYTF	TGTGCCAGCAGCCTCATGGGGCAGCAGTATGGCTACACCTTC
TRBJ1-2	.	TRBV24-1	.	CATSDSTENYGYTF	TGTGCCACCAGTGATTCGACAGAGAATTATGGCTACACCTTC
TRBJ1-6	.	TRBV10-3	TRBD1	CAISRTGGNSPLHF	TGTGCCATCAGCCGGACAGGGGGTAATTCACCCCTCCACTTT
TRBJ1-2	.	TRBV10-3	TRBD1	CAIRETGDNYGYTF	TGTGCCATCAGGGAGACAGGGGACAACTATGGCTACACCTTC
TRBJ1-4	.	TRBV2	TRBD1	CASSPLGTEIGEKLFF	TGTGCCAGCAGCCCTCTGGGGACAGAAATAGGGGAAAAACTGTTTTTT
TRBJ1-4	.	TRBV24-1	.	CATSDRGFGKLFF	TGTGCCACCAGTGATAGGGGATTTGGAAAACTGTTTTTT
TRBJ1-4	.	TRBV6-1	.	CASSSMGQPNEKLFF	TGTGCCAGCAGTTCCATGGGACAACCGAATGAAAAACTGTTTTTT
TRBJ1-2	.	TRBV3-1/TRBV3-2	.	CASSHYGRQLNYGYTF	TGTGCCAGCAGCCATTACGGTCGACAGCTAAACTATGGCTACACCTTC
TRBJ1-1	few	TRBV6-5	.	CASSWVGGTKAFF	TGTGCCAGCAGTTGGGTCGGGGGAACTAAAGCTTTCTTT
TRBJ2-2	.	TRBV19	TRBD2	CASSNGGGTGELFF	TGTGCCAGTAGTAACGGGGGGGGCACCGGGGAGCTGTTTTTT
TRBJ2-2	.	TRBV24-1	.	CATSEPTGGTGELFF	TGTGCCACCAGTGAACCTACCGGTGGCACCGGGGAGCTGTTTTTT
TRBJ1-5	few	TRBV7-9	.	CASSSGEQPQHF	TGTGCCAGCAGCTCAGGGGAGCAGCCCCAGCATTTT
TRBJ2-2	.	TRBV7-3	TRBD1	CASSLTPGQGQAGELFF	TGTGCCAGCAGCTTGACTCCGGGACAGGGGCAGGCCGGGGAGCTGTTTTTT
TRBJ1-5	.	TRBV6-5	TRBD1	CASRPDRDQPQHF	TGTGCCAGCAGACCCGACAGGGATCAGCCCCAGCATTTT
TRBJ2-6	.	TRBV2	.	CASSEPQGGANVLTF	TGTGCCAGCAGCGAACCCCAGGGAGGGGCCAACGTCCTGACTTTC
TRBJ1-4	.	TRBV12-5	.	CASGLGLQGEKLFF	TGTGCTAGTGGTTTGGGGCTCCAGGGGGAAAAACTGTTTTTT
TRBJ2-3	.	TRBV6-1	.	CASSEYGPTDTQYF	TGTGCCAGCAGTGAATATGGCCCCACAGATACGCAGTATTTT
TRBJ2-1	.	TRBV5-4	TRBD2	CASSQLRGGRLNNEQFF	TGTGCCAGCAGCCAACTGCGGGGGGGACGTCTTAACAATGAGCAGTTCTTC
TRBJ2-5	.	TRBV3-1/TRBV3-2	.	CASSQVRETQYF	TGTGCCAGCAGCCAAGTCAGAGAGACCCAGTACTTC
TRBJ1-2	once	TRBV18	.	CASSVEGLNYGYTF	TGTGCCAGCTCCGTGGAGGGCCTAAACTATGGCTACACCTTC
TRBJ1-5	.	TRBV10-1	.	CASSDGSGGNQPQHF	TGCGCCAGCAGTGATGGTTCGGGGGGCAATCAGCCCCAGCATTTT
TRBJ2-5	.	TRBV30	TRBD1	CAWSPQGAETQYF	TGTGCCTGGAGTCCACAGGGGGCAGAGACCCAGTACTTC
TRBJ2-6	.	TRBV5-4	TRBD2	CASQSFKAGPSGANVLTF	TGTGCCAGCCAAAGCTTTAAAGCGGGACCCTCTGGGGCCAACGTCCTGACTTTC
TRBJ1-5	.	TRBV5-6	.	CASSGAGGQPQHF	TGTGCCAGCAGCGGTGCGGGGGGACAGCCCCAGCATTTT
TRBJ2-3	.	TRBV6-5	TRBD2	CASSYLLASTDTQYF	TGTGCCAGCAGTTACTTACTAGCGAGCACAGATACGCAGTATTTT
TRBJ1-3	.	TRBV19	.	CASTWGGFSGNTIYF	TGTGCCAGTACCTGGGGGGGATTCTCTGGAAACACCATATATTTT
TRBJ2-3	.	TRBV9	TRBD2	CASSVSTSGGAGRTDTQYF	TGTGCCAGCAGCGTCTCGACTAGCGGGGGGGCTGGGCGGACAGATACGCAGTATTTT
TRBJ1-5	.	TRBV19	TRBD1	CARPDQGQGDVRPQHF	TGTGCCAGACCCGACCAAGGGCAGGGGGACGTACGGCCCCAGCATTTT
TRBJ2-1	.	TRBV6-6	TRBD2	CASRLSGGRVNEQFF	TGTGCCAGCAGACTCAGCGGGGGGCGGGTCAATGAGCAGTTCTTC
TRBJ1-2	.	TRBV28	.	CASSLNSRIGYTF	TGTGCCAGCAGTTTAAATTCCAGAATTGGCTACACCTTC
TRBJ1-4	.	TRBV7-2	.	CASSLQGLREKLFF	TGTGCCAGCAGTCTTCAGGGGTTGAGGGAAAAACTGTTTTTT
TRBJ1-2	.	TRBV29-1	.	CSVEGYGDRDGYTF	TGCAGCGTTGAAGGTTACGGGGATCGGGATGGCTACACCTTC
TRBJ1-2	.	TRBV12-3/TRBV12-4	.	CASSSSAGRGYTF	TGTGCCAGCAGTTCCTCGGCGGGCCGCGGCTACACCTTC
TRBJ2-6	.	TRBV7-9	.	CASSSRDIWANVLTF	TGTGCCAGCAGCTCCAGGGATATCTGGGCCAACGTCCTGACTTTC
TRBJ1-2	few	TRBV5-5	.	CASSLGAISGGYTF	TGTGCCAGCAGCTTAGGGGCTATTAGTGGAGGCTACACCTTC
TRBJ1-2	.	TRBV29-1	.	CSVHPPGYGYTF	TGCAGCGTTCACCCCCCGGGCTATGGCTACACCTTC
TRBJ1-2	.	TRBV24-1	.	CATSDYDRNYGYTF	TGTGCCACCAGTGATTATGACAGGAACTATGGCTACACCTTC
TRBJ1-5	.	TRBV28	TRBD1	CASSRQGNSQPQHF	TGTGCCAGCAGCCGACAGGGAAACAGTCAGCCCCAGCATTTT
TRBJ1-2	.	TRBV2	TRBD1	CASTLITGGVGGYTF	TGTGCCAGCACCCTAATCACAGGGGGAGTGGGTGGCTACACCTTC
TRBJ2-2	.	TRBV5-1	.	CASSLQVLTGRSGELFF	TGCGCCAGCAGCTTACAAGTTCTGACAGGGAGGTCCGGGGAGCTGTTTTTT
TRBJ2-7	.	TRBV5-1	TRBD1	CASSRTGENYYEQYF	TGCGCCAGCAGCCGGACAGGGGAGAACTACTACGAGCAGTACTTC
TRBJ1-5	.	TRBV30	TRBD1	CAWSGGQGNNQPQHF	TGTGCCTGGTCGGGGGGACAGGGCAACAATCAGCCCCAGCATTTT
TRBJ1-3	.	TRBV25-1	TRBD1	CASRGQGIAGNTIYF	TGTGCCAGCAGAGGACAGGGGATTGCTGGAAACACCATATATTTT
TRBJ2-2	.	TRBV6-1	TRBD1	CASSEAFGTVTGELFF	TGTGCCAGCAGTGAAGCGTTCGGGACAGTGACCGGGGAGCTGTTTTTT
TRBJ1-2	.	TRBV4-1	TRBD1	CASSQPGQNYGYTF	TGCGCCAGCAGCCAGCCGGGACAGAACTATGGCTACACCTTC
TRBJ2-3	.	TRBV2	TRBD1	CAVGQGTTDTQYF	TGTGCCGTGGGACAGGGGACCACAGATACGCAGTATTTT
TRBJ1-2	.	TRBV24-1	TRBD1	CATSVPGQGGYGYTF	TGTGCCACCAGTGTACCCGGACAGGGTGGCTATGGCTACACCTTC
TRBJ2-1	.	TRBV3-1/TRBV3-2	.	CASSSPWGDNEQFF	TGTGCCAGCAGCTCTCCCTGGGGAGACAATGAGCAGTTCTTC
TRBJ1-1	once	TRBV7-2	.	CASSLGYEAFF	TGTGCCAGCAGCTTAGGCTATGAAGCTTTCTTT
TRBJ1-4	once	TRBV24-1	.	CATSDSTTNEKLFF	TGTGCCACCAGCGACAGTACAACTAATGAAAAACTGTTTTTT
TRBJ1-1	.	TRBV10-1	.	CASSDGVRADTEAFF	TGCGCCAGCAGTGATGGGGTCAGGGCGGACACTGAAGCTTTCTTT
TRBJ1-1	.	TRBV6-1	TRBD1	CASSERGYGTGGTEAFF	TGTGCCAGCAGTGAAAGGGGGTATGGGACAGGGGGCACTGAAGCTTTCTTT
TRBJ2-5	.	TRBV4-2	TRBD1	CASSQDRGTQETQYF	TGTGCCAGCAGCCAGGACAGGGGGACCCAAGAGACCCAGTACTTC
TRBJ2-6	.	TRBV27	.	CASTPRAAPGANVLTF	TGTGCCAGCACTCCGCGGGCCGCACCTGGGGCCAACGTCCTGACTTTC
TRBJ2-5	.	TRBV7-9	TRBD2	CASSLSGAGVGETQYF	TGTGCCAGCAGCTTAAGCGGGGCCGGGGTTGGAGAGACCCAGTACTTC
TRBJ2-1	.	TRBV27	TRBD1	CASSSKPGQGYNEQFF	TGTGCCAGCAGTTCCAAACCGGGACAGGGCTACAATGAGCAGTTCTTC
TRBJ1-3	.	TRBV2	TRBD1	CASIGGGNTIYF	TGTGCCAGCATAGGGGGCGGAAACACCATATATTTT
TRBJ1-5	.	TRBV30	TRBD1	CAWSRGQGSQPQHF	TGTGCCTGGAGTAGGGGACAGGGGTCTCAGCCCCAGCATTTT